The sequence of this T cell receptor beta chain was determined in a study of T cell responses to AZD1222 COVID-19 vaccine. General study results and limits: A rise in Spike-specific TCR breadth and depth followed two AZD1222 doses. The study found vaccine-associated CD4 TCRs spanning spike, dominant at 160-218 and 743-854. Sampling that yielded the repertoires occurred only after the peak T cell response.

Details on this clone: The target antigen is unknown.

Trimming removed 5 bases at V and 6 bases at J, with 16 bases between. CDR1 is LNHDA, CDR2 SQIVND, per germline (reference sequence). CDR3 length: 14 residues. Assay: immunoSEQ multiplex PCR; the TCRdb copy retains only in-frame clones and omits some. In the table there are 150,000 to 180,000 clones, 87% of which are singletons. The sample in question was peripheral blood, obtained 28 days after the second AZD1222 dose. This chain uses TRBV19 with TRBJ1-1; D is possibly TRBD1 (5 bases). This receptor was taken from an adult who received the AZD1222 COVID-19 vaccine. The DNA for the CDR3 is TGTGCCAGTAGTGTAACGAGGGGAGAGGCTGAAGCTTTCTTT. Its translation: CASSVTRGEAEAFF.